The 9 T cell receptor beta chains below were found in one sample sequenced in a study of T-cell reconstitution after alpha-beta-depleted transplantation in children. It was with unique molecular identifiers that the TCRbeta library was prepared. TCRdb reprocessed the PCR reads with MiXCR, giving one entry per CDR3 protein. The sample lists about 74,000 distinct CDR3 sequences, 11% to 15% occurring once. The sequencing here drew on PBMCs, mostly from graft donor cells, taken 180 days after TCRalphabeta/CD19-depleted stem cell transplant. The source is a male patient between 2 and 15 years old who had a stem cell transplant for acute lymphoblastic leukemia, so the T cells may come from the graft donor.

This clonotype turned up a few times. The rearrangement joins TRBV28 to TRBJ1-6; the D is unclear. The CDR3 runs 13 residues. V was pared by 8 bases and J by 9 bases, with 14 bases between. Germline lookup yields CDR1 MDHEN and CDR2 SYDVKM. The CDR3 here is CASDISGGSPLHF. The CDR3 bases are TGTGCCAGCGACATCTCAGGAGGTTCACCCCTCCACTTT.

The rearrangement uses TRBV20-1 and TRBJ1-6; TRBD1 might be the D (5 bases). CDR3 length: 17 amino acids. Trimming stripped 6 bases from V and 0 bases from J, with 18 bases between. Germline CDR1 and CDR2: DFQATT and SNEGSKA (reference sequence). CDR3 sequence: CSAVMWRQSSYNSPLHF. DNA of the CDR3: TGCAGTGCCGTGATGTGGAGACAGAGCTCCTATAATTCACCCCTCCACTTT.

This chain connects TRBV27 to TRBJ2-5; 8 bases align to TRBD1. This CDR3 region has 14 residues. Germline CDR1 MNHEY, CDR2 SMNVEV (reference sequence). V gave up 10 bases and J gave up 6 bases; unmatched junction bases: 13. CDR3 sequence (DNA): TGTGCCACTCAAAGACCGGGACAGGTGAAGACCCAGTACTTC. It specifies CATQRPGQVKTQYF.

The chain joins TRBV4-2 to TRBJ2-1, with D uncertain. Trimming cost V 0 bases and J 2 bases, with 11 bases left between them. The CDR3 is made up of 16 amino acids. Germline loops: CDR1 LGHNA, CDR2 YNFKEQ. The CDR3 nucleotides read TGTGCCAGCAGCCAAGATCGTAAGATGGCCTACAATGAGCAGTTCTTC. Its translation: CASSQDRKMAYNEQFF.

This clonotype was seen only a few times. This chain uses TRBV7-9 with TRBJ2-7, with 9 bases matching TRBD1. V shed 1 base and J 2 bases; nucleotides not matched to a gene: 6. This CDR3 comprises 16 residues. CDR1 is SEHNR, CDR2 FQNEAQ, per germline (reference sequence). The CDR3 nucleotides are TGTGCCAGCAGCTTAGATAGGGGACAGGGACCCTACGAGCAGTACTTC. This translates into CASSLDRGQGPYEQYF.

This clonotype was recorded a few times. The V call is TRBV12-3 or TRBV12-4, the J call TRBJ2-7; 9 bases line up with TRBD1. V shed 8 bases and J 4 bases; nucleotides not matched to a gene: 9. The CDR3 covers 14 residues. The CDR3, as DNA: TGTGCCAGCCTCCCCGGGACAGGGATGTACGAGCAGTACTTC. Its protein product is CASLPGTGMYEQYF.

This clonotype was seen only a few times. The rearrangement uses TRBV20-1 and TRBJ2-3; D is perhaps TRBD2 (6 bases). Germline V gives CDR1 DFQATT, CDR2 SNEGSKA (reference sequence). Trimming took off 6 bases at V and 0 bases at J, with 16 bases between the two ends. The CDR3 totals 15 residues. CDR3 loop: CSANTRRGSTDTQYF. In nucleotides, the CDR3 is TGCAGTGCCAACACCAGACGGGGGAGCACAGATACGCAGTATTTT.

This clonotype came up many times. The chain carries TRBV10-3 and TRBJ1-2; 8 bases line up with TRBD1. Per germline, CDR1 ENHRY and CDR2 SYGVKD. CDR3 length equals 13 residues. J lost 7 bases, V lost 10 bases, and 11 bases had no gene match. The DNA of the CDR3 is TGTGCCACAGACGGACAGGGCGGATCTGGCTACACCTTC. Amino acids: CATDGQGGSGYTF.

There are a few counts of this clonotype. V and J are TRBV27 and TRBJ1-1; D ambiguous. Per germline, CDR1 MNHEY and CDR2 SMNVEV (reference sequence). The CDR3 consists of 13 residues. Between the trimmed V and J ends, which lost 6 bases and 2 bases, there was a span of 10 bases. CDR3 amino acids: CASSLRPNTEAFF. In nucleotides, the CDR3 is TGTGCCAGCAGCCTCAGGCCCAACACTGAAGCTTTCTTT.